The T cell receptor beta chain described here comes from a study of OX40 agonist ivuxolimab in advanced cancers. As for the study in general: A mean age of around 60 years, range about 23 to 90, was recorded, and approximately 80% were male. 30% to 40% of patients had received prior checkpoint inhibitor therapy.

The CDR3 has 12 amino acids. V shed 7 bases and J 2 bases; nucleotides not matched to a gene: 3. Germline lookup yields CDR1 SQVTM and CDR2 ANQGSEA. The repertoire was sequenced with immunoSEQ multiplex PCR; TCRdb's copy has only in-frame clones and lacks some. The sample has 35,000 to 50,000 clones, around nine tenths seen once. This clone was found a few times. Its antigen is unknown. Study-wide findings and caveats: Antigen targets of the expanded peripheral T cells went undetermined.

Patients who had autoimmune disease history or got systemic immunosuppression were left out. This chain uses TRBV29-1 with TRBJ1-2; 8 nucleotides align to TRBD1. The sequencing here drew on CD4+ or CD8+ T cells sorted from blood, taken in a trial of the OX40 agonist ivuxolimab. This receptor was taken from an adult with an advanced solid tumor such as melanoma, head and neck, liver or kidney cancer. The CDR3 nucleotides are TGCAGCGCTGGACAGGGAAACTATGGCTACACCTTC. Translated, it gives CSAGQGNYGYTF.